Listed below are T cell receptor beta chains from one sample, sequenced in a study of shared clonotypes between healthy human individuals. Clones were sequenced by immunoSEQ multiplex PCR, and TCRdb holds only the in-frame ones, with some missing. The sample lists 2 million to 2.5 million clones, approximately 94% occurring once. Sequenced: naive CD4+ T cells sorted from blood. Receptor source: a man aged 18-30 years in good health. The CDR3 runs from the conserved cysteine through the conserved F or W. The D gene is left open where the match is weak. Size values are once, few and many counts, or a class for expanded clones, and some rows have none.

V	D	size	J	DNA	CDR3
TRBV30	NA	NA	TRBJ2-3	TGTGCCTGGAGTCTACCCCTGGCAGGGGGGTTCACAGATACGCAGTATTTT	CAWSLPLAGGFTDTQYF
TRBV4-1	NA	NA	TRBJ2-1	TGCGCCAGCAGCCAAGCCCCAGGGGATGAGCAGTTCTTC	CASSQAPGDEQFF
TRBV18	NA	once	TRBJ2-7	TGTGCCAGCTCACTAGGAGGGGGCTACGAGCAGTACTTC	CASSLGGGYEQYF
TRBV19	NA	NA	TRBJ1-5	TGTGCCAGTACCGGTAGCAATCAGCCCCAGCATTTT	CASTGSNQPQHF
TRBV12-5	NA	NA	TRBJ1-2	TGTGCTAGTGGTTTGGTGGGGGTTTGGTATGGCTACACCTTC	CASGLVGVWYGYTF
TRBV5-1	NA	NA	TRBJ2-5	TGCGCCAGCAGCTTGCAGGGACCCGAAGAGACCCAGTACTTC	CASSLQGPEETQYF
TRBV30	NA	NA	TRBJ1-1	TGTGCCTGGAATGACAGACCGAACACTGAAGCTTTCTTT	CAWNDRPNTEAFF
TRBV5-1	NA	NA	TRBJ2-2	TGCGCCAGCAGCTTGACTGATGGGACCGGGGAGCTGTTTTTT	CASSLTDGTGELFF
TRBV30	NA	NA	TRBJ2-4	TGTGCCTGGAGCCGGGGAGACGCCAACATTCAGTACTTC	CAWSRGDANIQYF
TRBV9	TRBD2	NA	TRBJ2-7	TGTGCCAGCAGCACCCATAGCGGGACAACCTACGAGCAGTACTTC	CASSTHSGTTYEQYF
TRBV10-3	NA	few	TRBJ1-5	TGTGCCATCAGTGGGGGCAATAGCAATCAGCCCCAGCATTTT	CAISGGNSNQPQHF
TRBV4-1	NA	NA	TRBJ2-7	TGCGCCAGCAGCCCCTTAGGTCTCTCCTACGAGCAGTACTTC	CASSPLGLSYEQYF
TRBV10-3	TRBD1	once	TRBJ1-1	TGTGCCATCAGTGCCGGCGAGGGACAGTCAGGCATTGAAGCTTTCTTT	CAISAGEGQSGIEAFF
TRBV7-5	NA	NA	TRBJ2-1	TGTGCCAGAGTCCCGGGACAGGGTGCCCATGAGCAGTTCTTC	CARVPGQGAHEQFF
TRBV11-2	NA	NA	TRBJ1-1	TGTGCCAGCAGTTACCCGGGACGGTTGAACACTGAAGCTTTCTTT	CASSYPGRLNTEAFF
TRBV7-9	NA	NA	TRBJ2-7	TGTGCCAGCAGCTTAGGTGAGCAGGGGACCTACGAGCAGTACTTC	CASSLGEQGTYEQYF
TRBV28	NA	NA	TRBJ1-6	TGTGCCAGCAGCGAATTTCCGGGGGGCTCATGGTCACCCCTCCACTTT	CASSEFPGGSWSPLHF
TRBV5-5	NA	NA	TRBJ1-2	TGTGCCAGCAGCTTGGACGGGTATGGCTACACCTTC	CASSLDGYGYTF
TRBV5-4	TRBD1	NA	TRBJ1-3	TGTGCCAGCAGCCCGTGGGACAGCTCTGGAAACACCATATATTTT	CASSPWDSSGNTIYF
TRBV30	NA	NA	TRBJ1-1	TGTGCATCCGGGAGGGGGGGGACTGAAGCTTTCTTT	CASGRGGTEAFF
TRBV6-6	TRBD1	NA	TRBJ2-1	TGTGCCAGCAGTTACCAGGGACAGGGTGGTGGTGAGCAGTTCTTC	CASSYQGQGGGEQFF
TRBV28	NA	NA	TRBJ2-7	TGTGCCAGCATGTTAGCCCCTGGCGCTCCCCTAAAGGAGCAGTACTTC	CASMLAPGAPLKEQYF
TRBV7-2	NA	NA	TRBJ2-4	TGTGCCAGCAGCCCAACACGGCTCGGGGAAAACATTCAGTACTTC	CASSPTRLGENIQYF
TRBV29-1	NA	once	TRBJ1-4	TGCAGCGTTGATCTACAGGGCAATGAAAAACTGTTTTTT	CSVDLQGNEKLFF
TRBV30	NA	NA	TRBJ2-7	TGTGCCTGCACGACGGGACAAACCTGGGGATCAAGCTCCTACGAGCAGTACTTC	CACTTGQTWGSSSYEQYF
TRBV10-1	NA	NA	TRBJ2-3	TGCGCCAGCAGCGATGATCATCTAGATCAGGCAGATACGCAGTATTTT	CASSDDHLDQADTQYF
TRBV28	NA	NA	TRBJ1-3	TGTGCCAGCAGTTTATGGGCCAGAACTGGAAACACCATATATTTT	CASSLWARTGNTIYF
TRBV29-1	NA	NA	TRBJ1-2	TGCAGCGTTGACCGCCAGAATTACTATGGCTACACCTTC	CSVDRQNYYGYTF
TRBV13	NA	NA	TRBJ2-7	TGTGCCAGCAGCTTACGACATTACGAGCAGTACTTC	CASSLRHYEQYF
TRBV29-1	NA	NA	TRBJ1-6	TGCAGCGTAACGGAGAGCTCCTATAATTCACCCCTCCACTTT	CSVTESSYNSPLHF
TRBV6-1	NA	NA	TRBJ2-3	TGTGCCAGCAGTGAAGCGTACGATACGCAGTATTTT	CASSEAYDTQYF
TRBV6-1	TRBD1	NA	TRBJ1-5	TGTGCCAGCAGTGAAGGGACAGGGGGCTTTCAGCCCCAGCATTTT	CASSEGTGGFQPQHF
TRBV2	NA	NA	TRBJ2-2	TGTGCCAGCACCCTAGACCCCACCGGGGAGCTGTTTTTT	CASTLDPTGELFF
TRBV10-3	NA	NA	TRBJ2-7	TGTGCCATCAGTGACACAGGCTACGAGCAGTACTTC	CAISDTGYEQYF
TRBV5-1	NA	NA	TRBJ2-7	TGCGCCAGCCCGGCATTGGAAGGGGCCTACGAGCAGTACTTC	CASPALEGAYEQYF
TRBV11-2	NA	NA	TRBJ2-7	TGTGCCAGCAGCTTAGAGGCGGAGGCGGTCTACGAGCAGTACTTC	CASSLEAEAVYEQYF
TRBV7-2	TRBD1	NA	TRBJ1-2	TGTGCCAGCAGCGGACAGGGGGCGGCCTATGGCTACACCTTC	CASSGQGAAYGYTF
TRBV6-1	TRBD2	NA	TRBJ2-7	TGTGCCAGCAGGCTAGCGGGGTCCCACGAGCAGTACTTC	CASRLAGSHEQYF
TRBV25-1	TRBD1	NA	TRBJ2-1	TGTGCCAGCAGTGTAAGGACAGGGGTCAATGAGCAGTTCTTC	CASSVRTGVNEQFF
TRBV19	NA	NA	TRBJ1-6	TGTGCCAGTAGTATGGCCCATGTGAATTCACCCCTCCACTTT	CASSMAHVNSPLHF
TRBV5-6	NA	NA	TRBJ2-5	TGTGCCAGCGAGTTCGGCTACGGGGAGACCCAGTACTTC	CASEFGYGETQYF
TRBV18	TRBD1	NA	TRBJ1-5	TGTGCCAGCTCACTAGGAGACCGGGACAGGAGCAATCAGCCCCAGCATTTT	CASSLGDRDRSNQPQHF
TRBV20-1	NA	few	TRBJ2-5	TGCAGTGCTAGTATCCAGGCCCAGTACTTC	CSASIQAQYF
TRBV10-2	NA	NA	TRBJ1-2	TGCGCCAGCAGTGAGAGGCAGGGTCAAAACTATGGCTACACCTTC	CASSERQGQNYGYTF
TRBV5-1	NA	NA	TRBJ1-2	TGCGCCAGCAGCGACGCCTCGTCTCTCTATGGCTACACCTTC	CASSDASSLYGYTF
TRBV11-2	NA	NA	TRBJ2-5	TGTGCCAGCAGCTTCGCCGGCCAGGGATGGACCCAGTACTTC	CASSFAGQGWTQYF
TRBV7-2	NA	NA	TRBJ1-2	TGTGCCAGCAGCTTGTCAGGATGGGGCCGCTATGGCTACACCTTC	CASSLSGWGRYGYTF
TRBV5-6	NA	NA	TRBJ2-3	TGTGCCAGCAGCTCCCGGTGGCCATACACAGATACGCAGTATTTT	CASSSRWPYTDTQYF
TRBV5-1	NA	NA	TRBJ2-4	TGCGCCAGCAGCTCAACCGGGGGTAAAAACATTCAGTACTTC	CASSSTGGKNIQYF
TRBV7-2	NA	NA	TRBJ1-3	TGTGCCAGCAGCCGCCCCCGGGACTCTGGAAACACCATATATTTT	CASSRPRDSGNTIYF
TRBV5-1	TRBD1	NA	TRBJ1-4	TGCGCCAGCAGCGAGAGGACAGGGGAGAGGGAAAAACTGTTTTTT	CASSERTGEREKLFF
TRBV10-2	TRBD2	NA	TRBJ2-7	TGCGCCAGCAGTGAATTAGCGGGAGGGTATGCCTACGAGCAGTACTTC	CASSELAGGYAYEQYF
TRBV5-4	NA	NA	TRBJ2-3	TGTGCCAGCAGCCCGGATAGCGGCACAGATACGCAGTATTTT	CASSPDSGTDTQYF